Listed below are T cell receptor beta chains from one sample, sequenced in a study of T cells in tuberculosis. Here immunoSEQ multiplex PCR was the method, and the copy in TCRdb shows in-frame clones only, minus some. In the table there are tens of thousands of clones, roughly 97% of which are singletons. The source material was PBMCs. These receptors all come from a donor aged 10-35 years with latent tuberculosis or without tuberculosis infection. The CDR3 runs from the conserved cysteine through the conserved F or W. The order of the fields is J gene, D gene, V gene, clone size, CDR3 protein, CDR3 DNA. A D gene is named only where the DNA matches it firmly. Not every row has a clone size; where given, it reads once, few, many or a size class.

j_call: TRBJ2-7; d_call: TRBD1; v_call: TRBV27; clone_size: -; cdr3_aa: CASSYITGTGEGASSF; cdr3_nt: TGTGCCAGCAGTTACATCACCGGGACAGGGGAAGGCGCTTCCTCTTTC
j_call: TRBJ2-6; d_call: -; v_call: TRBV27; clone_size: -; cdr3_aa: CASSFTGSGANVLTF; cdr3_nt: TGTGCCAGCAGTTTCACCGGCTCTGGGGCCAACGTCCTGACTTTC
j_call: TRBJ2-7; d_call: -; v_call: TRBV7-9; clone_size: once; cdr3_aa: CASSSGLNEQYF; cdr3_nt: TGTGCCAGCAGCTCTGGACTCAACGAGCAGTACTTC
j_call: TRBJ1-5; d_call: -; v_call: TRBV19; clone_size: -; cdr3_aa: CASSIGGQPGSQPQHF; cdr3_nt: TGTGCCAGTAGTATAGGAGGTCAACCCGGGAGCCAGCCCCAGCATTTT
j_call: TRBJ2-7; d_call: -; v_call: TRBV10-2; clone_size: -; cdr3_aa: CASSAGMEQYF; cdr3_nt: TGCGCCAGCAGTGCCGGGATGGAGCAGTACTTC
j_call: TRBJ1-2; d_call: TRBD1; v_call: TRBV19; clone_size: -; cdr3_aa: CASSLQGPGGYGYTF; cdr3_nt: TGTGCCAGTAGTTTACAGGGGCCCGGCGGCTATGGCTACACCTTC
j_call: TRBJ2-7; d_call: TRBD2; v_call: TRBV25-1; clone_size: -; cdr3_aa: CASSGTSGSYEQYF; cdr3_nt: TGTGCCAGCAGTGGGACTAGCGGGAGCTACGAGCAGTACTTC
j_call: TRBJ2-1; d_call: -; v_call: TRBV9; clone_size: -; cdr3_aa: CASSTAGLYNEQFF; cdr3_nt: TGTGCCAGCAGTACAGCGGGTCTCTACAATGAGCAGTTCTTC
j_call: TRBJ2-1; d_call: TRBD1; v_call: TRBV6-1; clone_size: -; cdr3_aa: CASRTDRSTYNEQFF; cdr3_nt: TGTGCCAGCAGAACGGACAGGAGTACCTACAATGAGCAGTTCTTC
j_call: TRBJ1-2; d_call: -; v_call: TRBV5-1; clone_size: -; cdr3_aa: CASSLDRSYGYTF; cdr3_nt: TGCGCCAGCAGCCTGGACCGGAGTTATGGCTACACCTTC
j_call: TRBJ2-7; d_call: -; v_call: TRBV19; clone_size: few; cdr3_aa: CASSMVFRDTKAYEQYF; cdr3_nt: TGTGCCAGTAGTATGGTATTTCGGGACACCAAAGCCTACGAGCAGTACTTC
j_call: TRBJ1-2; d_call: TRBD1; v_call: TRBV5-4; clone_size: -; cdr3_aa: CASSLGGEGQGNGYTF; cdr3_nt: TGTGCCAGCAGCTTGGGGGGCGAGGGACAGGGGAATGGCTACACCTTC
j_call: TRBJ1-2; d_call: -; v_call: TRBV5-6; clone_size: -; cdr3_aa: CASSSYLRTVYGYTF; cdr3_nt: TGTGCCAGCAGCTCCTACTTAAGGACAGTCTATGGCTACACCTTC
j_call: TRBJ2-2; d_call: -; v_call: TRBV15; clone_size: -; cdr3_aa: CATSRRGQAPTGELFF; cdr3_nt: TGTGCCACCAGCAGGAGAGGGCAGGCGCCCACCGGGGAGCTGTTTTTT
j_call: TRBJ1-1; d_call: -; v_call: TRBV7-9; clone_size: -; cdr3_aa: CASRRDIGTEAFF; cdr3_nt: TGTGCCAGCAGACGGGACATTGGCACTGAAGCTTTCTTT
j_call: TRBJ2-7; d_call: TRBD1; v_call: TRBV6-5; clone_size: -; cdr3_aa: CASSRLKDRGEQYF; cdr3_nt: TGTGCCAGCAGTCGACTAAAGGACAGGGGCGAGCAGTACTTC
j_call: TRBJ2-7; d_call: -; v_call: TRBV30; clone_size: -; cdr3_aa: CAWTRGLPREQYF; cdr3_nt: TGTGCCTGGACAAGGGGGTTACCTAGGGAGCAGTACTTC
j_call: TRBJ1-2; d_call: TRBD1; v_call: TRBV25-1; clone_size: -; cdr3_aa: CASSEGTGYNYGYTF; cdr3_nt: TGTGCCAGCAGTGAAGGGACAGGGTATAACTATGGCTACACCTTC
j_call: TRBJ1-2; d_call: TRBD1; v_call: TRBV5-6; clone_size: -; cdr3_aa: CASSWGPTGSEGYTF; cdr3_nt: TGTGCCAGCAGCTGGGGGCCGACAGGGTCGGAGGGCTACACCTTC
j_call: TRBJ1-6; d_call: -; v_call: TRBV29-1; clone_size: -; cdr3_aa: CSVHVTFEEDLNSPLHF; cdr3_nt: TGCAGCGTTCACGTAACCTTCGAGGAGGACCTTAATTCACCCCTCCACTTT
j_call: TRBJ2-7; d_call: -; v_call: TRBV21-1; clone_size: -; cdr3_aa: CASSKEGQTYEQYF; cdr3_nt: TGTGCCAGCAGCAAAGAGGGGCAGACCTACGAGCAGTACTTC
j_call: TRBJ1-1; d_call: TRBD1; v_call: TRBV18; clone_size: -; cdr3_aa: CASSRSGTGMNTEAFF; cdr3_nt: TGTGCCAGCTCACGGTCCGGGACAGGGATGAACACTGAAGCTTTCTTT
j_call: TRBJ2-1; d_call: TRBD2; v_call: TRBV30; clone_size: -; cdr3_aa: CAWSMGLAGSNEQFF; cdr3_nt: TGTGCCTGGAGTATGGGACTAGCGGGGTCAAATGAGCAGTTCTTC
j_call: TRBJ2-7; d_call: TRBD2; v_call: TRBV7-9; clone_size: -; cdr3_aa: CASSLREGMASYEQYF; cdr3_nt: TGTGCCAGCAGCTTAAGGGAGGGTATGGCCTCCTACGAGCAGTACTTC
j_call: TRBJ2-7; d_call: TRBD2; v_call: TRBV27; clone_size: -; cdr3_aa: CASSWTSGSHEQYF; cdr3_nt: TGTGCCAGCAGTTGGACTAGCGGGAGCCACGAGCAGTACTTC
j_call: TRBJ1-2; d_call: TRBD1; v_call: TRBV27; clone_size: -; cdr3_aa: CASSFRVQGEVGYTF; cdr3_nt: TGTGCCAGCAGTTTTCGAGTCCAGGGGGAGGTTGGCTACACCTTC
j_call: TRBJ1-2; d_call: TRBD1; v_call: TRBV10-3; clone_size: once; cdr3_aa: CAISSRTGSGYTF; cdr3_nt: TGTGCCATCAGTAGTAGGACAGGGTCTGGCTACACCTTC
j_call: TRBJ2-2; d_call: -; v_call: TRBV30; clone_size: once; cdr3_aa: CAWSSELTGELFF; cdr3_nt: TGTGCCTGGAGTTCCGAGCTCACCGGGGAGCTGTTTTTT
j_call: TRBJ2-3; d_call: -; v_call: TRBV5-1; clone_size: -; cdr3_aa: CASRRPAVGGTDTQYF; cdr3_nt: TGCGCCAGCAGACGCCCCGCGGTAGGTGGGACAGATACGCAGTATTTT
j_call: TRBJ1-1; d_call: -; v_call: TRBV27; clone_size: -; cdr3_aa: CAVGMGLLNTEAFF; cdr3_nt: TGTGCCGTAGGAATGGGCCTACTGAACACTGAAGCTTTCTTT
j_call: TRBJ1-5; d_call: -; v_call: TRBV5-6; clone_size: -; cdr3_aa: CASSFSVHSNQPQHF; cdr3_nt: TGTGCCAGCAGCTTCAGCGTACATAGCAATCAGCCCCAGCATTTT
j_call: TRBJ2-1; d_call: TRBD2; v_call: TRBV4-2; clone_size: -; cdr3_aa: CASSQDPPTSGGNNEQFF; cdr3_nt: TGTGCCAGCAGCCAAGATCCCCCAACTAGCGGGGGAAACAATGAGCAGTTCTTC
j_call: TRBJ2-5; d_call: TRBD2; v_call: TRBV7-2; clone_size: -; cdr3_aa: CASSSSGGIETQYF; cdr3_nt: TGTGCCAGCAGCTCCTCGGGGGGAATCGAGACCCAGTACTTC
j_call: TRBJ1-4; d_call: -; v_call: TRBV5-1; clone_size: -; cdr3_aa: CASSTYGDPTNEKLFF; cdr3_nt: TGCGCCAGCAGCACCTACGGAGACCCAACTAATGAAAAACTGTTTTTT
j_call: TRBJ2-7; d_call: TRBD1; v_call: TRBV4-1; clone_size: -; cdr3_aa: CASSPRGLTYEQYF; cdr3_nt: TGCGCCAGCAGTCCTAGGGGGCTTACCTACGAGCAGTACTTC
j_call: TRBJ2-5; d_call: -; v_call: TRBV5-1; clone_size: -; cdr3_aa: CASSLQQETQYF; cdr3_nt: TGCGCCAGCAGCTTACAGCAAGAGACCCAGTACTTC
j_call: TRBJ1-2; d_call: -; v_call: TRBV5-1; clone_size: -; cdr3_aa: CASFPVEGVGGYTF; cdr3_nt: TGCGCCAGCTTCCCGGTCGAAGGGGTAGGCGGCTACACCTTC
j_call: TRBJ2-3; d_call: -; v_call: TRBV2; clone_size: -; cdr3_aa: CASRGGAGTDTQYF; cdr3_nt: TGTGCCAGCAGGGGTGGGGCAGGCACAGATACGCAGTATTTT
j_call: TRBJ2-7; d_call: TRBD2; v_call: TRBV7-2; clone_size: -; cdr3_aa: CASSLAGLADLYEQYF; cdr3_nt: TGTGCCAGCAGCTTAGCAGGACTAGCGGACCTTTACGAGCAGTACTTC
j_call: TRBJ1-2; d_call: TRBD1; v_call: TRBV19; clone_size: -; cdr3_aa: CASSGQGALGYTF; cdr3_nt: TGTGCCAGTAGCGGACAGGGGGCGCTTGGCTACACCTTC